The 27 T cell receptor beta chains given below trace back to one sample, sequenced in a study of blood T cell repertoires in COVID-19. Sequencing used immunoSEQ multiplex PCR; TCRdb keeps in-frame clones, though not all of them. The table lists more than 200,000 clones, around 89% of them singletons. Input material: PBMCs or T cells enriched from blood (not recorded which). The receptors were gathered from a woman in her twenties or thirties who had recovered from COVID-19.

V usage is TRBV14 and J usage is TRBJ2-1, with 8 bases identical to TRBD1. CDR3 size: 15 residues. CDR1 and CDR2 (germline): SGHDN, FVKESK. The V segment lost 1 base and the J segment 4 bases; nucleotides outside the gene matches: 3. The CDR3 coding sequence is TGTGCCAGCAGCCAAGCAGGGGGCGCGTACAATGAGCAGTTCTTC. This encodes CASSQAGGAYNEQFF. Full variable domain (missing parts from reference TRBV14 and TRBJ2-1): EAGVTQFPSHSVIEKGQTVTLRCDPISGHDNLYWYRRVMGKEIKFLLHFVKESKQDESGMPNNRFLAERTGGTYSTLKVQPAELEDSGVYFCASSQAGGAYNEQFFGPGTRLTVL.

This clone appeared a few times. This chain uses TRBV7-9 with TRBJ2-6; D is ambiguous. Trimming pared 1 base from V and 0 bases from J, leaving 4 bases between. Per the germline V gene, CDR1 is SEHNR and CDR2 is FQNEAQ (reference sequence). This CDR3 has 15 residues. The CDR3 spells CASSLDSSGANVLTF. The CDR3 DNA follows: TGTGCCAGCAGCTTAGACAGCTCTGGGGCCAACGTCCTGACTTTC.

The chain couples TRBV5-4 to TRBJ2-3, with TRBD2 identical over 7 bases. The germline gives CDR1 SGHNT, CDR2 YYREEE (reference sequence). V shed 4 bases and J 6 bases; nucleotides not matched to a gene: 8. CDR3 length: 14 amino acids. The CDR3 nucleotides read TGTGCCAGCAGCCGGGACGCCGGGGGGGATACGCAGTATTTT. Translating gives CASSRDAGGDTQYF.

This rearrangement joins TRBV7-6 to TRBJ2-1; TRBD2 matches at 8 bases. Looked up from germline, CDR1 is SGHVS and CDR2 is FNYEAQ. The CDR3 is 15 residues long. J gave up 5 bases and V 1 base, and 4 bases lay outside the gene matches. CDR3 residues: CASSLGGGIDNEQFF. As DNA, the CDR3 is TGTGCCAGCAGCTTAGGCGGGGGGATCGACAATGAGCAGTTCTTC. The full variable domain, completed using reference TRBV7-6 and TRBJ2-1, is GAGVSQSPRYKVTKRGQDVALRCDPISGHVSLYWYRQALGQGPEFLTYFNYEAQQDKSGLPNDRFSAERPEGSISTLTIQRTEQRDSAMYRCASSLGGGIDNEQFFGPGTRLTVL.

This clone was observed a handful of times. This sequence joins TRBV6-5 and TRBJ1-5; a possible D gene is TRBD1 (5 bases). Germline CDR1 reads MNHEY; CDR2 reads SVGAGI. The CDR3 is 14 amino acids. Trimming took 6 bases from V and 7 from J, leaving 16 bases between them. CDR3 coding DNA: TGTGCCAGCAGCCTGGGCCTTTCAGGGCAGCCCCAGCATTTT. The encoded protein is CASSLGLSGQPQHF.

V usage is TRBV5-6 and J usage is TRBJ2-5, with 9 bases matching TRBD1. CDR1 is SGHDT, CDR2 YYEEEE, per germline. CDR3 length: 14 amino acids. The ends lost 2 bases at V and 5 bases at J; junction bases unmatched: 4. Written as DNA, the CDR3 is TGTGCCAGCAGCTTCCCGACAGGGGGGGAGACCCAGTACTTC. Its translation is CASSFPTGGETQYF.

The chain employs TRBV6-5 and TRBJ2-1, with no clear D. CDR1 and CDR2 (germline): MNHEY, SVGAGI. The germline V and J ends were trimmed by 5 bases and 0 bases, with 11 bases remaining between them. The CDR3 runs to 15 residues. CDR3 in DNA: TGTGCCAGCAGTACTGAACCCATCTCCTACAATGAGCAGTTCTTC. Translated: CASSTEPISYNEQFF.

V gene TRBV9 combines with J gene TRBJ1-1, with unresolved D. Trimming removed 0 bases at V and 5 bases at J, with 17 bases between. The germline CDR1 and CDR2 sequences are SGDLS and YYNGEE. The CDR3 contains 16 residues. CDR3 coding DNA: TGTGCCAGCAGCGTAGCCGGGGAGGTCCCGAGAACTGAAGCTTTCTTT. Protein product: CASSVAGEVPRTEAFF.

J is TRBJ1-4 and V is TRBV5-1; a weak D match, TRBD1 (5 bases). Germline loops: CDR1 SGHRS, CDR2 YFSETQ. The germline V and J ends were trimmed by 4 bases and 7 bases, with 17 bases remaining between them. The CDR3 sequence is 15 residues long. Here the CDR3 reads CASSAVVGEAEKLFF. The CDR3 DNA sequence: TGCGCCAGCAGCGCGGTCGTGGGGGAGGCTGAAAAACTGTTTTTT. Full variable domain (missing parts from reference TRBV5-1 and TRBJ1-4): KAGVTQTPRYLIKTRGQQVTLSCSPISGHRSVSWYQQTPGQGLQFLFEYFSETQRNKGNFPGRFSGRQFSNSRSEMNVSTLELGDSALYLCASSAVVGEAEKLFFGSGTQLSVL.

This CDR3 reads CAWSVAPGTSGQETQYF. For the CDR3, the DNA is TGTGCCTGGAGTGTAGCCCCCGGGACTAGCGGTCAAGAGACCCAGTACTTC. V gene TRBV30 combines with J gene TRBJ2-5, with 11 bases matching TRBD2. V dropped 0 bases and J dropped 2; count of bases not matched to a gene: 8. The CDR3 is 17 residues long. Germline V gene lookup returns CDR1 GTSNPN and CDR2 SVGIG (reference sequence).

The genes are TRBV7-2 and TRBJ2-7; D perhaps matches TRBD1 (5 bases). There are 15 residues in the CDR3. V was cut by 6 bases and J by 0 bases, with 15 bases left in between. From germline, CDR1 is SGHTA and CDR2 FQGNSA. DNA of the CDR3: TGTGCCAGCAGACAAAGGGGTGGAATCTCCTACGAGCAGTACTTC. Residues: CASRQRGGISYEQYF.

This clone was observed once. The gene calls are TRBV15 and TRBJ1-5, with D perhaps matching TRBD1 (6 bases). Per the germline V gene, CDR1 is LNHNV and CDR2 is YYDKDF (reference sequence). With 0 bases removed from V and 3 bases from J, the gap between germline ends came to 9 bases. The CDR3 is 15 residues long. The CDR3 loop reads CATSRDPGANQPQHF. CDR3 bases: TGTGCCACCAGCAGAGATCCAGGGGCCAATCAGCCCCAGCATTTT.

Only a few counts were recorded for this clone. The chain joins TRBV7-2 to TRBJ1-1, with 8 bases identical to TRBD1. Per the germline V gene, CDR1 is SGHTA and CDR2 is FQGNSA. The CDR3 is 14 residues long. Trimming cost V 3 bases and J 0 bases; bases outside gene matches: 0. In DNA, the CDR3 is TGTGCCAGCAGCTTGGGACAGGTGAACACTGAAGCTTTCTTT. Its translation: CASSLGQVNTEAFF.

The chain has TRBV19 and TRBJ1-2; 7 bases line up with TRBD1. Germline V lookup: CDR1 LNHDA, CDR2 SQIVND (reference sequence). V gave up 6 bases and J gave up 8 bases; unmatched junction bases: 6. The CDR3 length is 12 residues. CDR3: CASSPTGWGYTF. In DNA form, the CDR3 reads TGTGCCAGTAGCCCGACAGGGTGGGGCTACACCTTC.

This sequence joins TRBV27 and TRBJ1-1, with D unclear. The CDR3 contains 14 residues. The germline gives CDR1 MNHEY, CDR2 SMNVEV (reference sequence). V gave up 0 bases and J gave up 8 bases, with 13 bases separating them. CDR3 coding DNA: TGTGCCAGCAGTTTATCGTACAGAGGGTCCGAAGCTTTCTTT. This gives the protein CASSLSYRGSEAFF.

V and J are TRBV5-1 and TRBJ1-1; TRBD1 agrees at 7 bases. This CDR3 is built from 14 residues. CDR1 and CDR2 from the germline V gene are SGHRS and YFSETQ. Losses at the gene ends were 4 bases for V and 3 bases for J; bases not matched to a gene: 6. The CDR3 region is CASSGQTGHTEAFF. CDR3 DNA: TGCGCCAGCAGCGGACAGACAGGGCACACTGAAGCTTTCTTT.

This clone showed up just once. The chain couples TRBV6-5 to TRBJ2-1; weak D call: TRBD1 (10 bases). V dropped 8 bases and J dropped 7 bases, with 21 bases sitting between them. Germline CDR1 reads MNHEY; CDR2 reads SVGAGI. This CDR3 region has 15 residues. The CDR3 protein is CASSSGTGAENEQFF. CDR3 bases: TGTGCCAGCTCTAGCGGGACAGGGGCGGAAAATGAGCAGTTCTTC.

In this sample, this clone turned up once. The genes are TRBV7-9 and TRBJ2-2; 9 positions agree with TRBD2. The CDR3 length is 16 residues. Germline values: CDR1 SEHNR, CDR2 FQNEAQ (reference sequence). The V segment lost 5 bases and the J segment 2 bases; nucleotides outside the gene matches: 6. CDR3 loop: CASSRTTSGNTGELFF. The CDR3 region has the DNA TGTGCCAGCAGCCGCACGACTAGCGGAAACACCGGGGAGCTGTTTTTT.

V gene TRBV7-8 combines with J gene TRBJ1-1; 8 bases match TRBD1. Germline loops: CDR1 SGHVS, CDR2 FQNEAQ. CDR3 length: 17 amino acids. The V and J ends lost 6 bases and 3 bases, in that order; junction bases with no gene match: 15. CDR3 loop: CASRPTAGTGGDTEAFF. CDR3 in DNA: TGTGCCAGCAGGCCGACGGCAGGGACAGGAGGGGACACTGAAGCTTTCTTT.

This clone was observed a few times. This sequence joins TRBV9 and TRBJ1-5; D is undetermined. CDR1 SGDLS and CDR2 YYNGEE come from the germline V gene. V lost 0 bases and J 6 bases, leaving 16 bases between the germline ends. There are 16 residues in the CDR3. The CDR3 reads CASSVGVGDLGQPQHF. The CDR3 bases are TGTGCCAGCAGCGTAGGCGTCGGAGACCTAGGTCAGCCCCAGCATTTT.

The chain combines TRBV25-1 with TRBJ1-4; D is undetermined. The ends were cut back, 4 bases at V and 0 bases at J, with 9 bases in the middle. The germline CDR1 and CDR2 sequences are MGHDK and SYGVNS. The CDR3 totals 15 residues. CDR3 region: CASSAAGATNEKLFF. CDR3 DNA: TGTGCCAGCAGTGCGGCCGGGGCAACTAATGAAAAACTGTTTTTT.

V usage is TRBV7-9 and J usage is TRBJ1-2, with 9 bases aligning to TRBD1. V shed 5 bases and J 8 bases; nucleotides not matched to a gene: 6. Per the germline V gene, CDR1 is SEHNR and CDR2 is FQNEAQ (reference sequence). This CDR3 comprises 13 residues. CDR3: CASSIQGAKGYTF. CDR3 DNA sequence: TGTGCCAGCAGCATACAGGGGGCGAAGGGCTACACCTTC.

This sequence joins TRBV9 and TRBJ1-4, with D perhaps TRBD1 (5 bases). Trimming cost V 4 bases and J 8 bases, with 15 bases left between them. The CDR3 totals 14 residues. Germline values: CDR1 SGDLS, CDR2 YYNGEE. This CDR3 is CASSLPGADEKLFF. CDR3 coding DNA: TGTGCCAGCAGCTTACCTGGGGCAGACGAAAAACTGTTTTTT. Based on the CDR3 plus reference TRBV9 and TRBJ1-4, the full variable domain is DSGVTQTPKHLITATGQRVTLRCSPRSGDLSVYWYQQSLDQGLQFLIQYYNGEERAKGNILERFSAQQFPDLHSELNLSSLELGDSALYFCASSLPGADEKLFFGSGTQLSVL.

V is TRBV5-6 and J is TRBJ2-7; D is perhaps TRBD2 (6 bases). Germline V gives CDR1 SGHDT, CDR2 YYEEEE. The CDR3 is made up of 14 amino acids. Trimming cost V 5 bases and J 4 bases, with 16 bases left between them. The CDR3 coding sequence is TGTGCCAGCAGGCCAGGGACTTCCCATTACGAGCAGTACTTC. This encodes CASRPGTSHYEQYF.

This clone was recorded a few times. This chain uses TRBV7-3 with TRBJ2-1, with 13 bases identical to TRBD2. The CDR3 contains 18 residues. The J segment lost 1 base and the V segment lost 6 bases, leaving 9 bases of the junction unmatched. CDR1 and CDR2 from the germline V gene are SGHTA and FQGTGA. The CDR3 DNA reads TGTGCCAGCAGGAGAGGGACTAGCGGGACTCAGTCCTACAATGAGCAGTTCTTC. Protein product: CASRRGTSGTQSYNEQFF.

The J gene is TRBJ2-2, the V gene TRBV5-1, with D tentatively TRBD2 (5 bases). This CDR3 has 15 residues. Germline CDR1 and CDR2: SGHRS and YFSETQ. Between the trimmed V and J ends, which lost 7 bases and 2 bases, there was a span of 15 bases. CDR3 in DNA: TGCGCCAGCCAACTTAGGACTGCCAACACCGGGGAGCTGTTTTTT. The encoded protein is CASQLRTANTGELFF.

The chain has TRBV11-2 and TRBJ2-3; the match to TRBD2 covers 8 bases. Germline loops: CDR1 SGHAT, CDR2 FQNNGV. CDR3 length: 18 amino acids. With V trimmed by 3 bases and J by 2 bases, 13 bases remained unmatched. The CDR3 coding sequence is TGTGCCAGCAGCTTGAACGTCGAGCGGGAGCTCAACACAGATACGCAGTATTTT. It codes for CASSLNVERELNTDTQYF.